Each of the 32 T cell receptor beta chains below was sequenced from the same sample in a study of T cell changes during pregnancy in multiple sclerosis (dated by TCRdb to about 2019). Library generation was performed with the immunoSEQ multiplex PCR assay. In its TCRdb copy, this immuneACCESS table keeps in-frame sequences only and misses some clones. Where compared with another copy, unresolved V genes explain less than half of these, and the others have no known cause. Recorded for this sample are about 59,000 clones; 90% to 95% of them occurred a single time. Roughly 2.7% of the sample is in the top ten clones. The material sequenced was peripheral blood, taken in the third trimester of pregnancy. Receptor source: a female donor in good health, enrolled as a control in a pregnancy study.

The V gene is TRBV19, the J gene TRBJ1-2; 9 bases align to TRBD1. Germline loops: CDR1 LNHDA, CDR2 SQIVND (reference sequence). The CDR3 is made up of 14 amino acids. V was pared by 3 bases and J by 4 bases, with 3 bases of the junction left unmatched. The CDR3 region is CASSIWGQGYGYTF. CDR3 nucleotide sequence: TGTGCCAGTAGTATCTGGGGACAGGGCTATGGCTACACCTTC.

The V call is TRBV5-4, the J call TRBJ2-5; 7 positions agree with TRBD2. From germline, CDR1 is SGHNT and CDR2 YYREEE (reference sequence). J was trimmed by 5 bases and V by 0 bases; bases with no gene match: 4. There are 14 residues in the CDR3. This CDR3 reads CASSLARGRETQYF. CDR3 DNA sequence: TGTGCCAGCAGCTTGGCGCGGGGGAGGGAGACCCAGTACTTC.

V usage is TRBV6-5 and J usage is TRBJ2-5; maybe TRBD2 (5 bases). Germline V gene data show CDR1 as MNHEY and CDR2 as SVGAGI. This CDR3 is 13 amino acids long. V was cut by 6 bases and J by 3 bases, with 11 bases left in between. The CDR3, as DNA: TGTGCCAGCAGCTCGAGGGAGAAAGAGACCCAGTACTTC. Its protein product is CASSSREKETQYF.

This sequence joins TRBV5-1 and TRBJ2-5, with 10 positions matching TRBD2. Germline V gene lookup returns CDR1 SGHRS and CDR2 YFSETQ. Trimming removed 1 base from V and 5 bases from J; junction bases left unmatched: 8. The CDR3 runs 16 residues. The CDR3: CASSLRPSGSMETQYF. Here the CDR3 DNA reads TGCGCCAGCAGCTTGAGGCCTAGCGGGAGTATGGAGACCCAGTACTTC.

This clone has a single count. V and J are TRBV2 and TRBJ2-7, with 13 bases fitting TRBD2. CDR1 and CDR2 (germline): SNHLY, FYNNEI. Trimming at V came to 7 bases and at J to 6 bases, leaving 9 bases not matched to a gene. The CDR3 is 15 amino acids. CDR3 coding DNA: TGTGCCAGCACCGAACTAGCGGGAGGGCCGGGCGAGCAGTACTTC. Its translation: CASTELAGGPGEQYF.

The chain employs TRBV6-5 and TRBJ1-2; unclear D gene. From germline, CDR1 is MNHEY and CDR2 SVGAGI. V was trimmed by 2 bases and J by 8 bases, leaving 15 bases between them. This CDR3 has 14 residues. CDR3 nucleotides: TGTGCCAGCAGTTACAACTCCTTGCGCTTGGGCTACACCTTC. Its translation: CASSYNSLRLGYTF.

This clone appeared a single time. The genes are TRBV6-5 and TRBJ1-3, with D perhaps TRBD1 (5 bases). Per germline, CDR1 MNHEY and CDR2 SVGAGI. Trimming pared 8 bases from V and 4 bases from J, leaving 15 bases between. The CDR3 length is 14 residues. CDR3 loop: CASFTGGAGNTIYF. The CDR3 nucleotides are TGTGCCAGCTTCACGGGAGGGGCAGGAAACACCATATATTTT.

The chain recombines TRBV7-8 with TRBJ2-3, with 9 nucleotides matching TRBD1. Germline V lookup: CDR1 SGHVS, CDR2 FQNEAQ. There are 15 residues in the CDR3. Unmatched junction bases numbered 4, after V lost 5 bases and J lost 1 base. The DNA of the CDR3 is TGTGCCAGCAGCCCGCACAGGGGGCGCACAGATACGCAGTATTTT. Its translation: CASSPHRGRTDTQYF.

The genes are TRBV9 and TRBJ2-1; TRBD2 agrees at 7 bases. V trimming: 0 bases; J trimming: 1 base; junction bases outside the gene matches: 4. This CDR3 region has 16 residues. Germline lookup yields CDR1 SGDLS and CDR2 YYNGEE. The CDR3 nucleotides are TGTGCCAGCAGCGTAGCGGTAGCGGGTTCCTACAATGAGCAGTTCTTC. It translates to CASSVAVAGSYNEQFF.

This clone has just one count. Other DNA sequences within the sample encode an identical CDR3. The gene calls are TRBV6-5 and TRBJ1-2, with D possibly being TRBD1 (6 bases). Germline loops: CDR1 MNHEY, CDR2 SVGAGI. This CDR3 contains 14 residues. The ends were cut back, 2 bases at V and 4 bases at J, with 11 bases in the middle. CDR3 in DNA: TGTGCCAGCAGTTACGGTAGGGGGACCTATGGCTACACCTTC. Protein product: CASSYGRGTYGYTF.

DNA for the CDR3: TGTGCCATCAAGGACAGCCCAACTAATGAAAAACTGTTTTTT. Its translation is CAIKDSPTNEKLFF. The gene calls are TRBV10-3 and TRBJ1-4, with D maybe TRBD1 (6 bases). The germline gives CDR1 ENHRY, CDR2 SYGVKD. The CDR3 has 14 amino acids. V shed 7 bases and J shed 0 bases, with 9 bases lying between them.

The chain employs TRBV4-3 and TRBJ2-3, with 11 bases lining up with TRBD2. This CDR3 is 16 amino acids long. The germline V gene encodes CDR1 LGHNA and CDR2 YSLEER. After removal of 2 bases from V and 4 bases from J, the junction contained 5 bases not matched to a gene. The CDR3 nucleotides are TGCGCCAGCAGCCAAAAATTAGCGGGGGGGCCAGATACGCAGTATTTT. Its protein is CASSQKLAGGPDTQYF.

This chain links TRBV5-1 with TRBJ1-1, with D possibly matching TRBD1 (6 bases). The CDR3 runs 16 residues. V was trimmed by 1 base and J by 6 bases, leaving 19 bases between them. The germline CDR1 and CDR2 sequences are SGHRS and YFSETQ. The CDR3 DNA reads as TGCGCCAGCAGCTTGAGCGCAGGGGAGTATTGGGCTGAAGCTTTCTTT. This gives the protein CASSLSAGEYWAEAFF.

This clone was seen repeatedly, ten times or more. The chain couples TRBV9 to TRBJ2-1; D gene unclear. Trimming pared 0 bases from V and 6 bases from J, leaving 16 bases between. The CDR3 covers 16 residues. The V gene's germline CDR1 is SGDLS and CDR2 YYNGEE. CDR3 in amino acids: CASSVERAPMVNEQFF. CDR3 DNA sequence: TGTGCCAGCAGCGTAGAGAGAGCTCCCATGGTCAATGAGCAGTTCTTC.

The chain recombines TRBV5-1 with TRBJ2-7; D is perhaps TRBD1 (6 bases). Between the trimmed V and J ends, which lost 7 bases and 2 bases, there was a span of 16 bases. The CDR3 is 14 residues long. CDR1 is SGHRS and CDR2 is YFSETQ in the germline V gene. Here the CDR3 DNA reads TGCGCCAGCCGTCGACAGGAAGCAACCTACGAGCAGTACTTC. This codes for CASRRQEATYEQYF. The full variable domain, rest sourced from reference TRBV5-1 and TRBJ2-7, is KAGVTQTPRYLIKTRGQQVTLSCSPISGHRSVSWYQQTPGQGLQFLFEYFSETQRNKGNFPGRFSGRQFSNSRSEMNVSTLELGDSALYLCASRRQEATYEQYFGPGTRLTVT.

This sequence joins TRBV11-3 and TRBJ2-1; the match to TRBD2 covers 15 bases. Germline values: CDR1 SGHNT, CDR2 YENEEA. V gave up 5 bases and J gave up 6 bases; unmatched junction bases: 8. The CDR3 loop spans 17 amino acids. CDR3 residues: CASSARTSGRASNEQFF. Here the CDR3 DNA reads TGTGCCAGCAGCGCCAGGACTAGCGGGAGGGCGAGCAATGAGCAGTTCTTC.

This clone was recorded once. The chain couples TRBV5-4 to TRBJ1-6, with TRBD1 identical over 8 bases. The CDR3 spans 13 residues. The V segment lost 4 bases and the J segment 10 bases; nucleotides outside the gene matches: 4. The germline V gene encodes CDR1 SGHNT and CDR2 YYREEE (reference sequence). The CDR3 loop is CASSPDRVSPLHF. The CDR3 DNA reads TGTGCCAGCAGCCCGGACAGGGTCTCACCCCTCCACTTT. Supplemented by reference TRBV5-4 and TRBJ1-6, the full variable domain reads ETGVTQSPTHLIKTRGQQVTLRCSSQSGHNTVSWYQQALGQGPQFIFQYYREEENGRGNFPPRFSGLQFPNYSSELNVNALELDDSALYLCASSPDRVSPLHFGNGTRLTVT.

The chain combines TRBV6-5 with TRBJ2-2; a possible D gene is TRBD2 (5 bases). V was shortened by 7 bases and J by 6 bases, with 12 bases between the two germline ends. Germline-derived CDR1 and CDR2 are MNHEY and SVGAGI. The CDR3 contains 13 residues. The CDR3 region has the DNA TGTGCCAGCACCTTTAGCGTGTCCGGGGAGCTGTTTTTT. Protein product: CASTFSVSGELFF.

The chain combines TRBV2 with TRBJ1-1; D remains ambiguous. The CDR3 runs to 14 residues. From germline, CDR1 is SNHLY and CDR2 FYNNEI. The V gene lost 9 bases and the J gene lost 4 bases, with 18 bases spanning the gap. Here the CDR3 reads CASQGIARGTEAFF. The CDR3 DNA is TGTGCCAGTCAAGGAATCGCACGGGGCACTGAAGCTTTCTTT.

The CDR3: CASSYPGQETQYF. For the CDR3, the DNA is TGTGCCAGCAGTTACCCAGGACAGGAGACCCAGTACTTC. The chain employs TRBV6-5 and TRBJ2-5; TRBD1 might be the D (6 bases). CDR1 MNHEY and CDR2 SVGAGI come from the germline V gene. V was clipped by 2 bases and J by 5 bases, with 9 bases between them. This CDR3 comprises 13 residues.

This chain connects TRBV28 to TRBJ1-2, with D tentatively TRBD1 (6 bases). CDR1 and CDR2 (germline): MDHEN, SYDVKM. V gave up 4 bases and J gave up 5 bases, with 11 bases separating them. The CDR3 sequence is 13 residues long. The CDR3 region is CASSYGTFYGYTF. CDR3 bases: TGTGCCAGCAGTTATGGGACATTTTATGGCTACACCTTC.

The chain recombines TRBV2 with TRBJ1-5; the D gene is possibly TRBD1 (5 bases). Trimming left V 5 bases short and J 2 bases short, with 10 bases between. CDR1 is SNHLY, CDR2 FYNNEI, per germline. The CDR3 totals 14 residues. CDR3 sequence reads: CASSPGGGNQPQHF. CDR3 in DNA: TGTGCCAGCAGTCCGGGGGGGGGCAATCAGCCCCAGCATTTT. Drawing the rest from reference TRBV2 and TRBJ1-5, the complete variable domain is EPEVTQTPSHQVTQMGQEVILRCVPISNHLYFYWYRQILGQKVEFLVSFYNNEISEKSEIFDDQFSVERPDGSNFTLKIRSTKLEDSAMYFCASSPGGGNQPQHFGDGTRLSIL.

The chain links TRBV18 to TRBJ2-3, with 13 bases aligning to TRBD2. The CDR3 contains 17 residues. CDR1 and CDR2 from the germline V gene are KGHSH and LQKENI. The V segment lost 1 base and the J segment 2 bases; nucleotides outside the gene matches: 3. In nucleotides, the CDR3 is TGTGCCAGCTCACCACGACTAGCGGGGGGCCACACAGATACGCAGTATTTT. Amino acids: CASSPRLAGGHTDTQYF.

The chain couples TRBV27 to TRBJ1-2, with TRBD1 as a possible D gene (6 bases). The ends were cut back, 3 bases at V and 8 bases at J, with 10 bases in the middle. Germline V gene sequence: CDR1 MNHEY, CDR2 SMNVEV (reference sequence). The length of the CDR3 is 12 residues. CDR3 bases: TGTGCCAGCAGTTTTATAGGACAGGGCTACACCTTC. Translated, it gives CASSFIGQGYTF.

This chain links TRBV23-1 with TRBJ1-2; 9 bases match TRBD1. TRBV23-1 is identified as an open reading frame with a role that is uncertain. Losses at the gene ends were 8 bases for V and 7 bases for J; bases not matched to a gene: 11. This CDR3 has 14 amino acids. In DNA form, the CDR3 reads TGCGCCAGCCTCCGCTGGGGGACAGGGAGTGGCTACACCTTC. Translated, it gives CASLRWGTGSGYTF.

The V gene is TRBV4-1, the J gene TRBJ2-5; 7 nucleotides match TRBD2. This CDR3 has 12 residues. Germline loops: CDR1 MGHRA, CDR2 YSYEKL. V shed 5 bases and J 5 bases; nucleotides not matched to a gene: 2. The CDR3 loop reads CASSRGGETQYF. The CDR3 DNA reads TGCGCCAGCAGCAGGGGAGGGGAGACCCAGTACTTC.

The CDR3 region is CASSPLAGGTTDTQYF. In DNA form, the CDR3 reads TGTGCCAGCAGCCCCCTAGCGGGAGGGACCACAGATACGCAGTATTTT. The V and J genes are TRBV5-4 and TRBJ2-3; 12 bases are a match to TRBD2. The CDR3 has 16 residues. The trim removed 4 bases at V and 2 bases at J, leaving 5 bases unmatched. Germline V CDR1 and CDR2: SGHNT, YYREEE (reference sequence).

The rearrangement uses TRBV7-2 and TRBJ2-7; 12 bases line up with TRBD2. This CDR3 region has 18 residues. Losses at the gene ends were 3 bases for V and 0 bases for J; bases not matched to a gene: 9. The germline V gene has CDR1 SGHTA and CDR2 FQGNSA. The CDR3 region is CASSFVTSGGPSSYEQYF. The CDR3 DNA sequence: TGTGCCAGCAGCTTTGTGACTAGCGGGGGCCCGAGCTCCTACGAGCAGTACTTC.

This clone was recorded only once. The chain has TRBV6-6 and TRBJ1-5; D might be TRBD1 (6 bases). The CDR3 is 16 amino acids. Deletions cut 6 bases from V and 0 bases from J, with 15 bases between. Germline V lookup: CDR1 MNHNY, CDR2 SVGAGI (reference sequence). In DNA form, the CDR3 reads TGTGCCAGCAGACACGGACAGTCGAATAGCAATCAGCCCCAGCATTTT. Its translation: CASRHGQSNSNQPQHF.

V usage is TRBV4-1 and J usage is TRBJ2-1, with 12 positions matching TRBD2. The CDR3 extends over 17 amino acids. From germline, CDR1 is MGHRA and CDR2 YSYEKL. The J segment lost 0 bases and the V segment lost 5 bases, leaving 5 bases of the junction unmatched. This chain's CDR3 is CASSVTSGGPSYNEQFF. DNA for the CDR3: TGCGCCAGCAGCGTTACTAGCGGGGGGCCCTCCTACAATGAGCAGTTCTTC.

This chain connects TRBV18 to TRBJ2-7; 10 nucleotides line up with TRBD1. Germline V gene sequence: CDR1 KGHSH, CDR2 LQKENI. Trimming took 6 bases from V and 5 from J; bases not matched to a gene: 4. The CDR3 spans 13 residues. The CDR3 DNA sequence: TGTGCCAGCTCGCCCGGGACAGGGGACGAGCAGTACTTC. It specifies CASSPGTGDEQYF.

The CDR3 DNA follows: TGTGCCAGCAGCTTAGAGGGGCGGAGCGGGAGGAGCAATGAGCAGTTCTTC. The encoded protein is CASSLEGRSGRSNEQFF. V is TRBV7-3 and J is TRBJ2-1; 9 nucleotides match TRBD2. The V and J ends lost 2 bases and 6 bases, in that order; junction bases with no gene match: 11. This CDR3 contains 17 residues. Per germline, CDR1 SGHTA and CDR2 FQGTGA.